A selection of T cell receptor beta chains follows, all from one sample in a study of blood T cell repertoires in COVID-19. Libraries were prepared by immunoSEQ multiplex PCR; TCRdb keeps only in-frame clonotypes and omits some of them. The sample shows around 100,000 clones, 90% to 95% of them seen only once. The sample comprised peripheral blood. These receptors originate from a man aged 45 to 65 with active COVID-19. Each CDR3 is given with its conserved first and last residue. The order of the fields is D gene, J gene, V gene, clone size, CDR3 protein, CDR3 DNA. A D gene is named only where the DNA matches it firmly. Size is omitted from some rows. Given values are once, few, many or a class for expanded clones.

D gene: -
J gene: TRBJ2-3
V gene: TRBV24-1
clone size: -
CDR3 protein: CATSDSRGITDTQYF
CDR3 DNA: TGTGCCACCAGTGATTCAAGGGGAATCACAGATACGCAGTATTTT

D gene: -
J gene: TRBJ2-1
V gene: TRBV29-1
clone size: -
CDR3 protein: CSVEDQGDEQFF
CDR3 DNA: TGCAGCGTTGAAGATCAGGGCGATGAGCAGTTCTTC

D gene: -
J gene: TRBJ2-2
V gene: TRBV29-1
clone size: once
CDR3 protein: CSVALSANTGELFF
CDR3 DNA: TGCAGCGTTGCTTTATCGGCGAACACCGGGGAGCTGTTTTTT

D gene: TRBD2
J gene: TRBJ2-1
V gene: TRBV27
clone size: -
CDR3 protein: CASSTQGFLAGARGEQFF
CDR3 DNA: TGTGCCAGCAGTACACAGGGGTTCCTAGCGGGGGCCCGAGGTGAGCAGTTCTTC

D gene: TRBD1
J gene: TRBJ1-3
V gene: TRBV7-8
clone size: once
CDR3 protein: CASSLHEKPGQDANTIYF
CDR3 DNA: TGTGCCAGCAGCTTACACGAGAAGCCGGGACAGGACGCGAACACCATATATTTT

D gene: -
J gene: TRBJ1-2
V gene: TRBV6-1
clone size: few
CDR3 protein: CASSEVQGVEYGYTF
CDR3 DNA: TGTGCCAGCAGTGAGGTACAGGGAGTAGAATATGGCTACACCTTC

D gene: -
J gene: TRBJ1-4
V gene: TRBV12-3/TRBV12-4
clone size: -
CDR3 protein: CASSFGTNEKLFF
CDR3 DNA: TGTGCCAGCAGTTTCGGGACTAATGAAAAACTGTTTTTT

D gene: -
J gene: TRBJ1-1
V gene: TRBV18
clone size: -
CDR3 protein: CASSRYGGAEAFF
CDR3 DNA: TGTGCCAGCTCCCGATACGGGGGGGCTGAAGCTTTCTTT

D gene: -
J gene: TRBJ2-3
V gene: TRBV6-5
clone size: -
CDR3 protein: CASSYGLGSDTQYF
CDR3 DNA: TGTGCCAGCAGTTACGGCCTAGGCTCAGATACGCAGTATTTT

D gene: -
J gene: TRBJ1-1
V gene: TRBV11-3
clone size: -
CDR3 protein: CASSSRAGDTEAFF
CDR3 DNA: TGTGCCAGCAGCTCTAGGGCGGGGGACACTGAAGCTTTCTTT

D gene: -
J gene: TRBJ2-5
V gene: TRBV5-4
clone size: -
CDR3 protein: CASSPLGEGVIQETQYF
CDR3 DNA: TGTGCCAGCAGCCCCCTAGGGGAGGGGGTCATACAAGAGACCCAGTACTTC

D gene: -
J gene: TRBJ1-2
V gene: TRBV6-5
clone size: -
CDR3 protein: CASSSQLVPGNYTF
CDR3 DNA: TGTGCCAGCAGTTCCCAACTTGTGCCAGGGAACTACACCTTC

D gene: TRBD1
J gene: TRBJ1-5
V gene: TRBV2
clone size: -
CDR3 protein: CASTEQGVNQPQHF
CDR3 DNA: TGTGCCAGCACTGAACAGGGGGTCAATCAGCCCCAGCATTTT

D gene: -
J gene: TRBJ1-5
V gene: TRBV2
clone size: -
CDR3 protein: CATRSALSGGGQPQHF
CDR3 DNA: TGTGCCACTCGATCGGCCTTGTCTGGGGGCGGTCAGCCCCAGCATTTT

D gene: TRBD1
J gene: TRBJ1-2
V gene: TRBV5-6
clone size: -
CDR3 protein: CASSPTPAGGHGYTF
CDR3 DNA: TGTGCCAGCAGCCCCACGCCGGCAGGGGGCCATGGCTACACCTTC

D gene: TRBD2
J gene: TRBJ2-7
V gene: TRBV6-1
clone size: -
CDR3 protein: CASSEAGGNLYEQYF
CDR3 DNA: TGTGCCAGCAGTGAAGCGGGGGGGAACCTCTACGAGCAGTACTTC

D gene: TRBD2
J gene: TRBJ2-2
V gene: TRBV7-6
clone size: -
CDR3 protein: CASSLAGVHTGELFF
CDR3 DNA: TGTGCCAGCAGCCTGGCGGGGGTCCACACCGGGGAGCTGTTTTTT

D gene: TRBD1
J gene: TRBJ1-5
V gene: TRBV27
clone size: -
CDR3 protein: CASRQGANQPQHF
CDR3 DNA: TGTGCCAGCAGACAGGGGGCCAATCAGCCCCAGCATTTT

D gene: -
J gene: TRBJ1-6
V gene: TRBV9
clone size: -
CDR3 protein: CASSVGVVDSPLHF
CDR3 DNA: TGTGCCAGCAGCGTAGGAGTGGTTGATTCACCCCTCCACTTT

D gene: TRBD1
J gene: TRBJ1-1
V gene: TRBV20-1
clone size: -
CDR3 protein: CSASDGQGITEAFF
CDR3 DNA: TGCAGTGCTAGTGATGGACAGGGGATCACTGAAGCTTTCTTT

D gene: TRBD1
J gene: TRBJ2-5
V gene: TRBV12-3/TRBV12-4
clone size: -
CDR3 protein: CASGTGGNIQYF
CDR3 DNA: TGTGCCAGCGGGACAGGGGGTAATATCCAGTACTTC

D gene: -
J gene: TRBJ1-1
V gene: TRBV5-1
clone size: -
CDR3 protein: CASSLAPGTLTYAEAFF
CDR3 DNA: TGCGCCAGCAGCTTAGCCCCCGGGACACTTACTTACGCTGAAGCTTTCTTT

D gene: TRBD1
J gene: TRBJ2-2
V gene: TRBV19
clone size: -
CDR3 protein: CASSFTGGYTGELFF
CDR3 DNA: TGTGCCAGTAGTTTCACAGGGGGATACACCGGGGAGCTGTTTTTT

D gene: -
J gene: TRBJ1-1
V gene: TRBV19
clone size: -
CDR3 protein: CASSRGMATEAFF
CDR3 DNA: TGTGCCAGTAGTCGCGGGATGGCGACTGAAGCTTTCTTT

D gene: -
J gene: TRBJ2-3
V gene: TRBV11-3
clone size: -
CDR3 protein: CASSFRGSTDTQYF
CDR3 DNA: TGTGCCAGCAGCTTTCGGGGGAGCACAGATACGCAGTATTTT

D gene: TRBD2
J gene: TRBJ2-1
V gene: TRBV29-1
clone size: -
CDR3 protein: CSVGLGGGGRYNEQFF
CDR3 DNA: TGCAGCGTTGGCCTCGGGGGGGGAGGGCGCTACAATGAGCAGTTCTTC

D gene: TRBD1
J gene: TRBJ1-5
V gene: TRBV7-8
clone size: -
CDR3 protein: CASSSHRGGNQPQHF
CDR3 DNA: TGTGCCAGCAGCTCCCACAGGGGTGGCAATCAGCCCCAGCATTTT

D gene: TRBD2
J gene: TRBJ2-1
V gene: TRBV5-1
clone size: -
CDR3 protein: CASSPLAGETGEQFF
CDR3 DNA: TGCGCCAGCAGCCCCCTCGCGGGAGAAACCGGTGAGCAGTTCTTC

D gene: -
J gene: TRBJ1-2
V gene: TRBV19
clone size: once
CDR3 protein: CASSPGRQGRWGYTF
CDR3 DNA: TGTGCCAGTAGCCCCGGACGGCAGGGCCGATGGGGCTACACCTTC

D gene: TRBD2
J gene: TRBJ2-7
V gene: TRBV29-1
clone size: -
CDR3 protein: CSVPAREDMGIYEQYF
CDR3 DNA: TGCAGCGTCCCCGCTCGGGAGGACATGGGGATTTACGAGCAGTACTTC

D gene: -
J gene: TRBJ2-5
V gene: TRBV2
clone size: -
CDR3 protein: CASSEERAGETQYF
CDR3 DNA: TGTGCCAGCAGTGAAGAGCGGGCCGGGGAGACCCAGTACTTC

D gene: TRBD2
J gene: TRBJ2-3
V gene: TRBV6-4
clone size: once
CDR3 protein: CASSKTSGGADTQYF
CDR3 DNA: TGTGCCAGCAGCAAGACTAGCGGGGGGGCAGATACGCAGTATTTT

D gene: -
J gene: TRBJ2-1
V gene: TRBV5-6
clone size: -
CDR3 protein: CASSLRAGEEQFF
CDR3 DNA: TGTGCCAGCAGCCTCAGAGCGGGCGAAGAGCAGTTCTTC

D gene: TRBD2
J gene: TRBJ2-3
V gene: TRBV23-1
clone size: -
CDR3 protein: CASSPPVRSSGAPTDTQYF
CDR3 DNA: TGCGCCAGCAGTCCCCCGGTTAGATCTAGCGGGGCCCCCACAGATACGCAGTATTTT

D gene: -
J gene: TRBJ1-3
V gene: TRBV2
clone size: -
CDR3 protein: CASSEFSSGNTIYF
CDR3 DNA: TGTGCCAGCAGTGAATTCAGTTCTGGAAACACCATATATTTT

D gene: -
J gene: TRBJ1-1
V gene: TRBV19
clone size: once
CDR3 protein: CASSNRDMNTEAFF
CDR3 DNA: TGTGCCAGTAGCAACAGGGACATGAACACTGAAGCTTTCTTT

D gene: TRBD1
J gene: TRBJ2-5
V gene: TRBV7-2
clone size: -
CDR3 protein: CASSFTGQQETQYF
CDR3 DNA: TGTGCCAGCAGCTTCACGGGACAGCAAGAGACCCAGTACTTC

D gene: -
J gene: TRBJ2-7
V gene: TRBV14
clone size: -
CDR3 protein: CASSQEVGEQYF
CDR3 DNA: TGTGCCAGCAGCCAAGAAGTCGGCGAGCAGTACTTC

D gene: -
J gene: TRBJ2-3
V gene: TRBV7-2
clone size: -
CDR3 protein: CASSLGRIDRPSTDTQYF
CDR3 DNA: TGTGCCAGCAGCTTAGGGAGAATTGACAGGCCCAGCACAGATACGCAGTATTTT

D gene: -
J gene: TRBJ1-3
V gene: TRBV18
clone size: -
CDR3 protein: CASSPRGAGDSGNTIYF
CDR3 DNA: TGTGCCAGCTCACCACGGGGCGCGGGGGACTCTGGAAACACCATATATTTT

D gene: -
J gene: TRBJ2-7
V gene: TRBV10-3
clone size: -
CDR3 protein: CAISGRLSYEQYF
CDR3 DNA: TGTGCCATCAGCGGGAGACTATCCTACGAGCAGTACTTC

D gene: TRBD2
J gene: TRBJ2-1
V gene: TRBV6-4
clone size: -
CDR3 protein: CASSDSATSGRQFF
CDR3 DNA: TGTGCCAGCAGTGACTCGGCAACTAGCGGGAGGCAGTTCTTC

D gene: -
J gene: TRBJ1-1
V gene: TRBV19
clone size: -
CDR3 protein: CASSGEGRGTEAFF
CDR3 DNA: TGTGCCAGTAGTGGGGAGGGTAGAGGCACTGAAGCTTTCTTT